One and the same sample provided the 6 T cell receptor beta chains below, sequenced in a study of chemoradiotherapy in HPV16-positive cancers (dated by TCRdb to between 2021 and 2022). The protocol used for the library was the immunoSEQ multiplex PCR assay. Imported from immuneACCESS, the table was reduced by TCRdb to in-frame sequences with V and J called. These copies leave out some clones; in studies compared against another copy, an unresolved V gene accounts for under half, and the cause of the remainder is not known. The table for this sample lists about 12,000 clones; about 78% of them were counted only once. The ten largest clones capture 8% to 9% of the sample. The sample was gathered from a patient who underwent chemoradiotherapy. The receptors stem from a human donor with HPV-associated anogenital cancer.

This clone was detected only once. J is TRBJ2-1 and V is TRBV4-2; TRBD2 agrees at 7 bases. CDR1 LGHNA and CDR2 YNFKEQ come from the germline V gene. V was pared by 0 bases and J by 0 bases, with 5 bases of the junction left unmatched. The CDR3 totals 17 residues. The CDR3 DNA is TGTGCCAGCAGCCAAGATGAGGCTAGCGGCTCCTACAATGAGCAGTTCTTC. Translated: CASSQDEASGSYNEQFF.

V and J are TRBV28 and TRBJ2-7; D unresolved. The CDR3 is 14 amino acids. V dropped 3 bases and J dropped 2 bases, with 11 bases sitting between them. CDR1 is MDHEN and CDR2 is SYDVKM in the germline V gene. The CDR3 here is CASSLDGPPYEQYF. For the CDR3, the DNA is TGTGCCAGCAGTTTGGACGGTCCCCCCTACGAGCAGTACTTC.

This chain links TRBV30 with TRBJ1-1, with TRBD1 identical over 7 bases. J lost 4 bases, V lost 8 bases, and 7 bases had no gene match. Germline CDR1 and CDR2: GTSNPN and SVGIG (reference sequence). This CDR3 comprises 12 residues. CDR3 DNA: TGTGCCCTGTACAGGGGAGGCACTGAAGCTTTCTTT. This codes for CALYRGGTEAFF. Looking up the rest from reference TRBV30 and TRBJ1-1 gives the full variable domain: SQTIHQWPATLVQPVGSPLSLECTVEGTSNPNLYWYRQAAGRGLQLLFYSVGIGQISSEVPQNLSASRPQDRQFILSSKKLLLSDSGFYLCALYRGGTEAFFGQGTRLTVV.

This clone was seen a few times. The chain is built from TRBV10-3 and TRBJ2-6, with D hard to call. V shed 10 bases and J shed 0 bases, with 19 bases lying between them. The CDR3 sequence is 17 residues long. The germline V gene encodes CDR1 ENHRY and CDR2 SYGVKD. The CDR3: CATPASSSLSGANVLTF. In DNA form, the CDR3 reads TGTGCCACCCCGGCGTCTTCCTCGCTCTCTGGGGCCAACGTCCTGACTTTC.

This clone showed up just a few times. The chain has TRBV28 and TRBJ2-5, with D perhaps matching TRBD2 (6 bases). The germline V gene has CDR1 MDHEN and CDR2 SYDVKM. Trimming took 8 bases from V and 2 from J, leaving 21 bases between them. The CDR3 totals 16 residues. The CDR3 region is CASLIKGRRGQETQYF. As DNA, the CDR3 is TGTGCCAGCCTTATTAAGGGTCGGAGGGGACAAGAGACCCAGTACTTC. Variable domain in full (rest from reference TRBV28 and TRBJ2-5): DVKVTQSSRYLVKRTGEKVFLECVQDMDHENMFWYRQDPGLGLRLIYFSYDVKMKEKGDIPEGYSVSREKKERFSLILESASTNQTSMYLCASLIKGRRGQETQYFGPGTRLLVL.

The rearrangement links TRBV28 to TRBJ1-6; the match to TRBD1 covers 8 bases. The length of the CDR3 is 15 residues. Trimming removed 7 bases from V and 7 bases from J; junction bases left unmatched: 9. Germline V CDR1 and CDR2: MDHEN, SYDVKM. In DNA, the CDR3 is TGTGCCAGCAACTCACAGGGGGGGAGGAATTCACCCCTCCACTTT. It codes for CASNSQGGRNSPLHF.